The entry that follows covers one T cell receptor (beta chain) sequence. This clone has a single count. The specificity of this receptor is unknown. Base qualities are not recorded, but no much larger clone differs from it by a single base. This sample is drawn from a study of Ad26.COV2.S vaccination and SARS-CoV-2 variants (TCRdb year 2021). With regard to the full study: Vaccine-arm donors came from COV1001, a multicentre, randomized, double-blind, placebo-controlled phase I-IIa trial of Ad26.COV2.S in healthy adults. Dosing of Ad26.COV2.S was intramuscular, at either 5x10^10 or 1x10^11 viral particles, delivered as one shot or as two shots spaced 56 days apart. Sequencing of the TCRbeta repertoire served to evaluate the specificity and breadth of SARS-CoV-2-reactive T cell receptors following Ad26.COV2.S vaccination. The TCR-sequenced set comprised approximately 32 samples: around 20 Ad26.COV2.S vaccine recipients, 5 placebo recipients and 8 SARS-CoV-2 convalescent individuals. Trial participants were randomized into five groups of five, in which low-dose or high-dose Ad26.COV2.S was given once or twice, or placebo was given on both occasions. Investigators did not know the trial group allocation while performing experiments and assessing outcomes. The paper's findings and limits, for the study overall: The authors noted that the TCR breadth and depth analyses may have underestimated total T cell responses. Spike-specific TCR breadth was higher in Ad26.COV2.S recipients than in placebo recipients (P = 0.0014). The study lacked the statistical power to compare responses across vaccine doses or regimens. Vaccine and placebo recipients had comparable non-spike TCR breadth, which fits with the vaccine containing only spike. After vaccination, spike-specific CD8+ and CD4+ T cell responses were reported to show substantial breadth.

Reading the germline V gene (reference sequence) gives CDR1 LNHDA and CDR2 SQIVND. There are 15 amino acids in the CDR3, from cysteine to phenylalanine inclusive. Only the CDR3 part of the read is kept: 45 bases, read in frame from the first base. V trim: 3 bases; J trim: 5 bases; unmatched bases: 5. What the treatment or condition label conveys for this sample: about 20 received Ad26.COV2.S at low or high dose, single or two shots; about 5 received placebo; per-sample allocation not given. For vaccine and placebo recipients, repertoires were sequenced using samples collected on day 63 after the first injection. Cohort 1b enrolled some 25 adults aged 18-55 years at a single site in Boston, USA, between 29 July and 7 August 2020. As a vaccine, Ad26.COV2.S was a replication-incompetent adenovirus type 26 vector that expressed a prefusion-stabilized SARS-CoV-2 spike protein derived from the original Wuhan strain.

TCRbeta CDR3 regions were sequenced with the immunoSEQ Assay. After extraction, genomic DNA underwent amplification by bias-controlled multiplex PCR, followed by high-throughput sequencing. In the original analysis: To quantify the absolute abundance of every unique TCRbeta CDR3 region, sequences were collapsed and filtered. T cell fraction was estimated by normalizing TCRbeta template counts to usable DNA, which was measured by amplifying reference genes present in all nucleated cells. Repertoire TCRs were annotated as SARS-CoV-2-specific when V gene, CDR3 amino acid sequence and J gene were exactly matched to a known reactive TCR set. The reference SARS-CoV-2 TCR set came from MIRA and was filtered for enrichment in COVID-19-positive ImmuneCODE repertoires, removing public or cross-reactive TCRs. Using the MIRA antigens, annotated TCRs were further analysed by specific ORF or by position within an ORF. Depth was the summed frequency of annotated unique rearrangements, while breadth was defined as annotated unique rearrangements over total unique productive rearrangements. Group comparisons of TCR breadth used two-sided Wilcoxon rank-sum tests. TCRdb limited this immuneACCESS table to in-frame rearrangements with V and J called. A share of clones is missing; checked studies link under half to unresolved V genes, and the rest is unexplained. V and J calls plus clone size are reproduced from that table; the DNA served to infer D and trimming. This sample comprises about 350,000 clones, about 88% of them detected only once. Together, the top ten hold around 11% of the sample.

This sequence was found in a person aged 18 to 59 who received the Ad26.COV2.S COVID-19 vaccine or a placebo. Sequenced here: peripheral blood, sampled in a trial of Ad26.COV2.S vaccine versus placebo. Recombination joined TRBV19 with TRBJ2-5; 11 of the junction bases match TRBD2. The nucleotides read TGTGCCAGTAGTATTATAGCGGGGGGGGTTGAGACCCAGTACTTC. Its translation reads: CASSIIAGGVETQYF.